This section outlines one T cell receptor (beta chain) sequence together with its context. Its antigen is not yet known. One base away there is no much larger clone; base qualities are not given. V gives up 4 bases and J gives up 2 bases, and the segment between their germline ends measures 14 bases. Reading the germline V gene gives CDR1 SGHNT and CDR2 YENEEA. Measured from the cysteine to the phenylalanine, the CDR3 is 15 residues long. Just the 45-base CDR3 DNA is kept, in frame starting at base 1. This record comes from a study of control samples from healthy donors and cancer patients (dated by TCRdb to about 2020). Library preparation employed the immunoSEQ multiplex PCR assay. TCRdb took over this immuneACCESS table, retaining in-frame rearrangements with V and J assigned. Such tables are incomplete; in checked studies, under half of the missing clones stem from an unresolved V gene, and the remainder is unexplained. The sample yields some 170,000 clones; roughly 95% were counted once. In total, the top ten clones hold under 1.2% of the sample.

The sequence links TRBV11-3 to TRBJ2-5; the D region possibly corresponds to TRBD1 (7 bases align). The receptor was isolated from a woman aged 25 to 39 in good health. Specimen: blood. The CDR3 sequence is CASSSGGTEQETQYF. The DNA sequence is TGTGCCAGCAGCTCCGGCGGGACAGAGCAAGAGACCCAGTACTTC.